The 13 T cell receptor beta chains presented below share a single source sample, sequenced in a study of T cell responses to AZD1222 COVID-19 vaccine. Measured with immunoSEQ multiplex PCR; TCRdb has only the in-frame clones, and not every one. Among some 140,000 clones, 92% were seen once, and the ten largest hold around 1.9%. Sequencing was performed on peripheral blood, taken on day 0 of AZD1222 vaccination. The source is an adult in good health.

The chain carries TRBV2 and TRBJ1-5; 7 nucleotides match TRBD1. The J segment lost 4 bases and the V segment lost 3 bases, leaving 3 bases of the junction unmatched. Germline CDR1 and CDR2: SNHLY and FYNNEI. The CDR3 totals 14 residues. CDR3 protein: CASSENRGNQPQHF. CDR3 nucleotide sequence: TGTGCCAGCAGTGAGAACAGGGGAAATCAGCCCCAGCATTTT.

This chain links TRBV4-3 with TRBJ2-3, with TRBD2 identical over 10 bases. Looked up from germline, CDR1 is LGHNA and CDR2 is YSLEER. J lost 4 bases, V lost 5 bases, and 6 bases had no gene match. The CDR3 is 15 amino acids. The CDR3 DNA follows: TGCGCCAGCAGCTCGGGAGCGGGGGGGGCAGATACGCAGTATTTT. This gives the protein CASSSGAGGADTQYF.

The CDR3 nucleotides are TGTGCCAGTAGTATAGGTGGCAGGGGGGTTTCCTACAATGAGCAGTTCTTC. As protein: CASSIGGRGVSYNEQFF. The V gene is TRBV19, the J gene TRBJ2-1; tentative D call: TRBD1 (7 bases). Germline CDR1 is LNHDA and CDR2 is SQIVND (reference sequence). Trimming removed 1 base at V and 1 base at J, with 14 bases between. The CDR3 runs 17 residues.

V is TRBV28 and J is TRBJ1-6, with a weak D call TRBD1 (5 bases). Looked up from germline, CDR1 is MDHEN and CDR2 is SYDVKM. Between the trimmed V and J ends, which lost 7 bases and 9 bases, there was a span of 13 bases. This CDR3 is 13 amino acids long. The CDR3 sequence is CASIWGGGSPLHF. CDR3 DNA: TGTGCCAGCATCTGGGGCGGGGGTTCACCCCTCCACTTT.

This sequence joins TRBV5-4 and TRBJ2-1, with 7 positions matching TRBD2. The CDR3 length is 16 residues. V dropped 4 bases and J dropped 0; count of bases not matched to a gene: 7. The germline V gene encodes CDR1 SGHNT and CDR2 YYREEE (reference sequence). CDR3 protein: CASSPMTGGSYNEQFF. The CDR3 nucleotides are TGTGCCAGCAGCCCAATGACGGGGGGCTCCTACAATGAGCAGTTCTTC.

The V and J genes are TRBV5-1 and TRBJ2-5; no clear D. Trimming took off 2 bases at V and 0 bases at J, with 11 bases between the two ends. The CDR3 length is 15 residues. Germline V gene sequence: CDR1 SGHRS, CDR2 YFSETQ. The CDR3 region is CASSLGRRHQETQYF. Here the CDR3 DNA reads TGCGCCAGCAGCTTAGGTCGGCGTCACCAAGAGACCCAGTACTTC.

The chain links TRBV3-1 (or the pseudogene TRBV3-2) to TRBJ1-2; D not resolved. Trimming removed 2 bases at V and 8 bases at J, with 9 bases between. The CDR3 consists of 12 residues. Germline CDR1 LGHDT, CDR2 YNNKEL (reference sequence). The CDR3 DNA reads as TGTGCCAGCAGCCAAAACGTTGGAGGCTACACCTTC. Translating it yields CASSQNVGGYTF.

V and J are TRBV29-1 and TRBJ2-7; D perhaps matches TRBD1 (6 bases). The CDR3 extends over 13 amino acids. CDR1 is SQVTM, CDR2 ANQGSEA, per germline. V lost 6 bases, J lost 6 bases, and 18 bases lay in between. The CDR3 loop reads CSVNDQGFSEQYF. Here the CDR3 DNA reads TGCAGCGTCAACGACCAGGGGTTCAGCGAGCAGTACTTC.

The J gene is TRBJ1-1, the V gene TRBV7-9; TRBD1 might be the D (6 bases). CDR1 SEHNR and CDR2 FQNEAQ come from the germline V gene (reference sequence). The CDR3 is 15 amino acids. V was cut by 2 bases and J by 5 bases, with 15 bases left in between. This CDR3 reads CASSLPEGEGTEAFF. CDR3 DNA sequence: TGTGCCAGCAGCTTACCCGAGGGGGAGGGTACTGAAGCTTTCTTT.

The J gene is TRBJ1-5, the V gene TRBV7-8; D is unclear. With 4 bases removed from V and 4 bases from J, the gap between germline ends came to 8 bases. Germline values: CDR1 SGHVS, CDR2 FQNEAQ. CDR3 length: 13 residues. DNA of the CDR3: TGTGCCAGCAGCTCGACCGCGAATCAGCCCCAGCATTTT. Translated: CASSSTANQPQHF.

This chain connects TRBV7-2 to TRBJ1-3; D is possibly TRBD1 (5 bases). CDR1 is SGHTA and CDR2 is FQGNSA in the germline V gene. V lost 0 bases and J lost 4, with 10 bases in between. The CDR3 is made up of 15 amino acids. CDR3 DNA: TGTGCCAGCAGCTTAGCCAGGGTCCCCGGAAACACCATATATTTT. It is translated as CASSLARVPGNTIYF.

The chain links TRBV19 to TRBJ1-2; the D is unclear. V was cut by 4 bases and J by 5 bases, with 8 bases left in between. The CDR3 is 12 residues long. In germline, CDR1 is LNHDA, CDR2 SQIVND (reference sequence). The CDR3 reads CASSKGSYGYTF. CDR3 nucleotide sequence: TGTGCCAGTAGTAAAGGATCATATGGCTACACCTTC.

The V gene is TRBV5-4, the J gene TRBJ1-6, with no clear D. The CDR3 has 16 amino acids. The V and J ends lost 3 bases and 8 bases respectively, with 18 bases between them. Germline V CDR1 and CDR2: SGHNT, YYREEE (reference sequence). The chain's CDR3 is CASSSDLLGPYSPLHF. In DNA, the CDR3 is TGTGCCAGCAGCTCCGACCTCTTAGGGCCCTATTCACCCCTCCACTTT.